The 2 T cell receptor beta chains presented below share a single source sample, sequenced in a study of molecular identifiers for immune sequencing clone quantification. TCRdb re-called the PCR reads with MiXCR, one entry per CDR3 protein. Among about 640,000 distinct CDR3 sequences listed, 15% to 20% were seen once. Material for sequencing was naive CD8+ T cells from blood, with Jurkat cell RNA spiked in. Described subset: FACS-sorted CD8+CD4-CCR7+CD45RA+ naive T cells. The receptors shown here come from a human donor in good health. Some libraries in this study had Jurkat cell RNA spiked in.

This clonotype was seen ten or more times. The CDR3 DNA reads TGTGCCAGCGCTCAGGACGGGATGAACACTGAAGCTTTCTTT. It is translated as CASAQDGMNTEAFF. The rearrangement links TRBV7-9 to TRBJ1-1; no clear D gene. Germline V gene lookup returns CDR1 SEHNR and CDR2 FQNEAQ (reference sequence). The CDR3 runs 14 residues. Trimming took 8 bases from V and 0 from J, leaving 13 bases between them.

This clonotype appeared a few times. V gene TRBV28 combines with J gene TRBJ2-2; 8 bases are a match to TRBD2. V was clipped by 5 bases and J by 7 bases; unmatched bases: 18. CDR3 length equals 18 residues. CDR1 and CDR2 from the germline V gene are MDHEN and SYDVKM. CDR3 in DNA: TGTGCCAGCAGTCCTGTGGAGCTAGCGGGCCTGAGGGGCGGGGAGCTGTTTTTT. Residues: CASSPVELAGLRGGELFF.